This T cell receptor (beta chain) was profiled in a study of T cell responses to AZD1222 COVID-19 vaccine. Broader study findings: Donors in the cohort were predominantly white British and more often female, and clonal diversity was possibly underestimated.

The CDR3 runs 14 residues. The V gene end was trimmed by 8 bases and the J gene end by 3 bases; junction bases not matched to a gene: 6. Germline loops: CDR1 SNHLY, CDR2 FYNNEI. Profiling relied on immunoSEQ multiplex PCR, and the TCRdb table lists in-frame clones only, not all of them. The sample contains some 47,000 clones, about 87% of which appear only once. This clone was seen only once. Its antigen remains unidentified. The clonotype comes from an adult who received the AZD1222 COVID-19 vaccine. The V call is TRBV2, the J call TRBJ1-5, with TRBD1 matching 8 bases. The material sequenced was peripheral blood, taken 28 days after the second AZD1222 dose. In nucleotides, the CDR3 is TGTGCCAGCGAAACAGGGGGAACCAATCAGCCCCAGCATTTT. Its translation: CASETGGTNQPQHF. Together with reference TRBV2 and TRBJ1-5, the CDR3 gives the full variable domain: EPEVTQTPSHQVTQMGQEVILRCVPISNHLYFYWYRQILGQKVEFLVSFYNNEISEKSEIFDDQFSVERPDGSNFTLKIRSTKLEDSAMYFCASETGGTNQPQHFGDGTRLSIL.